Listed below are T cell receptor beta chains from one sample, sequenced in a study of blood T cell repertoires in COVID-19. Repertoires were generated with immunoSEQ multiplex PCR, while TCRdb's copy carries only in-frame clones and drops some. The sample yields 250,000 to 350,000 clones, 87% seen once. Sequencing was done on a sample of peripheral blood. The receptors here all came from a woman aged 50 to 60 who had recovered from COVID-19. Each CDR3 is given with its conserved first and last residue. Each record gives: V gene, clone size, D gene, J gene, CDR3 length, CDR3 DNA, CDR3 protein. The D gene is left open where the match is weak. Where a row states a size, it is once, few, many or the class of an expanded clone; other rows omit it.

TRBV5-1	.	.	TRBJ2-7	14	TGCGCCAGCAGCGGAGTTACAGGATCCTACGAGCAGTACTTC	CASSGVTGSYEQYF
TRBV7-9	.	.	TRBJ1-3	13	TGTGCCAGCAGCTTACCCCTTTTAAACACCATATATTTT	CASSLPLLNTIYF
TRBV5-1	.	TRBD1	TRBJ1-3	15	TGCGCCAGCAGAGCGACAGGGGGCGATGGAAACACCATATATTTT	CASRATGGDGNTIYF
TRBV4-2	.	.	TRBJ2-2	16	TGTGCCAGCAGCCAAGATCCCAGCGGGAACACCGGGGAGCTGTTTTTT	CASSQDPSGNTGELFF
TRBV7-3	.	TRBD1	TRBJ1-2	13	TGTGCCAGCAGCCCTGGACAGGGGAGAGGCTACACCTTC	CASSPGQGRGYTF
TRBV2	few	TRBD1	TRBJ1-1	14	TGTGCCAGCAGTGGTGGGACAGGGCGAACTGAAGCTTTCTTT	CASSGGTGRTEAFF
TRBV5-4	.	TRBD1	TRBJ1-2	16	TGTGCCAGCAGCCCACCAGGGGGGCAGGGGGGCTATGGCTACACCTTC	CASSPPGGQGGYGYTF
TRBV28	once	TRBD2	TRBJ2-7	12	TGTGCCAGCAGTTTGGGAGGGTACGAGCAGTACTTC	CASSLGGYEQYF
TRBV2	.	.	TRBJ2-7	14	TGTGCCAGCAGTGAAGGGGCTAGCTTCGGCGAGCAGTACTTC	CASSEGASFGEQYF
TRBV3-1/TRBV3-2	.	.	TRBJ2-6	19	TGTGCCAGCAGCCTCCAGCGCAGGGCGTGGGCCTCTGGGGCCAACGTCCTGACTTTC	CASSLQRRAWASGANVLTF
TRBV15	.	.	TRBJ2-3	17	TGTGCCACCAGCAGAGGGGGGACAGCGGGAGAGCAAGATACGCAGTATTTT	CATSRGGTAGEQDTQYF
TRBV7-3	.	.	TRBJ2-7	15	TGTGCCAGCAGCTTAACGGCGGGGGCGTCCTACGAGCAGTACTTC	CASSLTAGASYEQYF
TRBV27	many	.	TRBJ2-3	16	TGTGCCAGCAGTTACAGGGACCCCCGACAACTGGATACGCAGTATTTT	CASSYRDPRQLDTQYF
TRBV5-5	.	TRBD1	TRBJ1-1	15	TGTGCCAGCAGCCGCTGGGACAGAATGAACACTGAAGCTTTCTTT	CASSRWDRMNTEAFF
TRBV19	.	TRBD1	TRBJ2-2	14	TGTGCCAGTGAAAAAGGGACAGCCACCGGGGAGCTGTTTTTT	CASEKGTATGELFF
TRBV29-1	.	TRBD2	TRBJ2-1	16	TGCAGCGTTGAAGGCGGGCGGGAGGCCCCCTACAATGAGCAGTTCTTC	CSVEGGREAPYNEQFF
TRBV2	.	.	TRBJ1-1	12	TGTGCCAGCAGTCGGGGGGGCACTGAAGCTTTCTTT	CASSRGGTEAFF
TRBV13	once	TRBD2	TRBJ2-1	17	TGTGCCAGCAGCTACGGACTAGCGGGAGGTACAAACAATGAGCAGTTCTTC	CASSYGLAGGTNNEQFF
TRBV5-4	.	.	TRBJ2-5	15	TGTGCCAGCAGCTTGGACGTACGGTACCAAGAGACCCAGTACTTC	CASSLDVRYQETQYF
TRBV7-2	.	TRBD2	TRBJ2-5	15	TGTGCCAGCAGCCCCCAGCGGGGCGCTGGAGAGACCCAGTACTTC	CASSPQRGAGETQYF
TRBV2	.	TRBD1	TRBJ1-4	16	TGTGCCAGCACGCGACAGGGGGCTATGACTAATGAAAAACTGTTTTTT	CASTRQGAMTNEKLFF
TRBV27	.	TRBD1	TRBJ2-7	15	TGTGCCACAAAGCCTTCGGGACAGGGGCTCTACGAGCAGTACTTC	CATKPSGQGLYEQYF
TRBV10-3	.	.	TRBJ2-3	15	TGTGCCATCAGTGATCTCGGGGTTACCGCAGATACGCAGTATTTT	CAISDLGVTADTQYF
TRBV30	.	TRBD1	TRBJ1-2	14	TGTGCCTGGAGCTGGGGGGGACAGGGATTCGGCTACACCTTC	CAWSWGGQGFGYTF
TRBV10-1	.	.	TRBJ1-2	14	TGCGCCAGCAGTGAGCACAGGGTGGACTATGGCTACACCTTC	CASSEHRVDYGYTF
TRBV4-3	.	.	TRBJ2-2	18	TGCGCCAGCAGCCAAGACGCCCCGAGGACAGCGAACACCGGGGAGCTGTTTTTT	CASSQDAPRTANTGELFF
TRBV2	.	.	TRBJ1-5	13	TGTGCCAGCAGACAGGGAGGCAATCAGCCCCAGCATTTT	CASRQGGNQPQHF
TRBV19	.	TRBD1	TRBJ2-2	18	TGTGCCAGTAGTATAAGGACAGGGGGCGGAACGAACACCGGGGAGCTGTTTTTT	CASSIRTGGGTNTGELFF
TRBV28	.	.	TRBJ2-7	14	TGTGCCAGCAGGAAAGGCCCCAGTCCGGGATCCATGTACTTC	CASRKGPSPGSMYF
TRBV4-3	.	.	TRBJ1-5	15	TGCGCCAGCAGCCAAGATAGCCAGGGGAATCAGCCCCAGCATTTT	CASSQDSQGNQPQHF
TRBV3-1/TRBV3-2	.	TRBD1	TRBJ1-2	11	TGTGCCAGCAGCCACGGACAGGGGTACGCCTTC	CASSHGQGYAF
TRBV27	few	.	TRBJ1-1	16	TGTGCCAGCAGAGCCAGAGCAGAAGACAGGACTGGGGAAGCTTTCTTT	CASRARAEDRTGEAFF
TRBV27	.	.	TRBJ2-1	13	TGTGCCAGCAGTTTAAATTATTACAATGAGCAGTTCTTC	CASSLNYYNEQFF
TRBV27	.	.	TRBJ2-7	13	TGTGCCAGCAGTTGGGGCCGGGGGTACGAGCAGTACTTC	CASSWGRGYEQYF
TRBV6-4	.	.	TRBJ2-1	13	TGTGCCAGCAGTCGGTTTATCTACAATGAGCAGTTCTTC	CASSRFIYNEQFF